The subject of this entry is one TCR beta chain. Its antigen is still unknown. No base qualities exist here, and no much larger clone lies one base off it. This sample was included in a study of cytomegalovirus exposure and HLA in healthy donors (dated by TCRdb to the late 2010s). In terms of the full investigation: In an earlier analysis of several hundred of the donors, 276 Gb of sequence data and 117 million unique TCR beta sequences from about 180 million T cells were reported. The T cell repertoires of under 700 subjects were profiled by immunosequencing and related to cytomegalovirus serostatus. In a later analysis, previously published TCR beta repertoires from 666 donors were re-analyzed and high-resolution HLA genotyping was added so that TCR occurrence patterns could be studied. Among the roughly 370 genotyped donors, under 90% belonged to the genetic ancestry cluster associated with self-reported Caucasian donors. Rather than drawing on any new phenotypic data, the later analysis identified candidate immune exposures from TCR beta sequences and the way those sequences occurred across donors. Approximately 300 gigabases of sequencing data and around 88 million unique TCR sequences made up an early release that covered approximately 650 HLA-typed donors. A separate validation cohort of roughly 120 different subjects was used in addition to the approximately 670-subject first cohort. Both class I and class II loci were covered by HLA typing, at four-digit resolution. Alongside the repertoire data, information on donor age, sex, ethnicity and CMV serostatus was compiled. Typing coverage differed by locus: A, B, C, DRB1 and DQB1 were typed in roughly 620-630 donors, DQA1 in roughly 500, DPA1 in nearly 610, and DPB1 in approximately 450. High-throughput TCR immunosequencing, statistical association of individual TCRs with disease status, and machine learning were combined to predict cytomegalovirus infection status. The aim of the study was to test whether cataloging public T cell receptors could identify signatures of past pathogen exposure. Genome-wide SNP genotypes for about 55% of the 666 donors were used in a later genetic analysis, which treated that subset as a discovery cohort. Every repertoire in the discovery cohort had been generated on one and the same sequencing platform. Because of strong linkage in the cohort, five DR-DQ haplotypes were treated as single units for association and clustering. Among around 400 genotyped donors of the cohort, an average of around 250,000 unique TCR beta nucleotide sequences was sequenced per donor, of which about 20% were non-productive. An earlier analysis of around 640 of the donors used high-throughput TCR beta sequencing to judge whether each TCR beta V gene segment behaved as functional or pseudogenic. What the research found in general, with its limitations: Sequencing depth was assumed to be roughly uniform across donors in the presence/absence analyses, though that assumption may not hold. V-gene and J-gene trimming of TCR beta chains was associated with a missense DCLRE1C variant in a later genetic analysis, and the association was replicated in an independent cohort. In both the original and validation cohorts, the classifier was reported to diagnose cytomegalovirus status with high specificity and sensitivity. A later analysis associated roughly 17,000 TCR beta sequences with specific HLA alleles at a false discovery rate of 0.05. When HLA alleles, especially DR and DQ, strongly co-occurred, TCR associations were difficult to assign to individual alleles. Roughly 17 rarely observed V segments, including chromosome 9 orphons, were excluded from the earlier analysis of about 610 of the donors because counts were too low. In a later analysis, HLA-associated TCR beta chains were found to be more clonally expanded and to have lower generation probabilities than equally common non-associated chains. Only TCR beta chains were sequenced in this cohort, and the absence of alpha or paired-chain data limited detectable features. Several of the top co-occurrence clusters appeared to be linked to parvovirus B19, influenza, CMV and Epstein-Barr virus, according to a later analysis. Across donors, most TCR sequences were observed very rarely, whereas some public TCRs were present in many individuals. According to a later genetic analysis, donors in an Asian-associated ancestry cluster had fewer N-insertions in productive TCRs than the approximately 650-donor mean. A total of 150 to 200 TCR beta chains were listed by the study as associated with cytomegalovirus. The authors suggested that the approach could potentially be extended to other disease states and immunological phenotypes. In a later analysis, most CMV-associated TCR beta chains were found to appear HLA-restricted, with HLA associations seemingly driven largely by CMV exposure. An earlier analysis of approximately 600 of the donors showed that most TCR beta V segments appeared in productive rearrangements either about 90% or about 30% of the time, which broadly matched IMGT annotations. Because some donors lacked HLA typing at each locus, the association tests relied only on the typed subset. A further reported finding was that TCR beta sequences accurately predicted the HLA-A and HLA-B alleles for most subjects in the first cohort. In vitro tests confirmed that a few of the cytomegalovirus-associated TCR beta chains recognize cytomegalovirus antigens. The only immune exposure information available for the cohort was CMV serostatus. A cluster of highly shared sequence variants was judged likely to be a technical artifact of the sequencing pipeline. Linkage disequilibrium might explain the correlated functional status among segregating V segments, but an unknown experimental factor could not be ruled out. Because the 87-base-pair reads could not distinguish some IMGT-functional V segments, including TRBV6-2 and TRBV6-3, those segments were excluded. A later analysis found that TCR association rates varied across HLA loci, with DRB1 alleles showing the most associated TCRs and HLA-C alleles the fewest.

Library preparation was by the immunoSEQ multiplex PCR assay. For the multiplex PCR, a mixture combining 60 forward primers for TCR Vbeta segments and 13 reverse primers for TCR Jbeta segments was used. The CDR3 region of rearranged TCR beta genes was amplified from genomic DNA with a multiplex PCR assay. On the Illumina HiSeq System, the amplified TCR beta libraries were sequenced as 87-base-pair reads. The original methods were these. Across the roughly 670 repertoires, a later analysis counted about 81 million unique TCR beta chains, roughly 11 million of which were shared by at least two donors. A nearest-neighbor algorithm error-corrected the raw reads and collapsed the reads into unique sequences, merging closely related sequences to remove PCR and sequencing errors. Alignment of CDR3 sequences to IMGT reference sequences was used to assign V, D and J gene segments. For a sequence to be retained, a match of at least six nucleotides was required to both a V gene segment and a J gene segment. A rearrangement counted as productive if the CDR3 had no stop codons and remained in frame with V and J, and every other rearrangement counted as non-productive. CDR3 was defined according to IMGT convention as the region running from the second conserved V-encoded cysteine to the conserved J-encoded phenylalanine. The earlier analysis of some 550 of the donors excluded any sequence lacking an unambiguous match to a single V gene segment. In an earlier analysis of a few hundred of the donors, V segments were called functional above 56.7% productive rearrangements and were called segregating when the between-donor standard deviation exceeded 5%. A statistical classification framework was developed to diagnose cytomegalovirus status using the catalog of TCR beta chain sequences. In a later analysis, TCR nucleotide sequences were compared against IMGT/GENE-DB human TR gene sequences so that V and J genes could be assigned. In a later analysis, CDR3 sequences and most-parsimonious VDJ recombination scenarios were assigned using the TCRdist pipeline. In a later analysis, each TCR beta chain was defined by its CDR3 amino acid sequence together with its V-gene family, and reads lacking a unique V-gene family were excluded. To address suspected cross-contamination and a sequencing artifact, a later analysis removed 592 highly shared, low-generation-probability nucleotide sequences. In a later analysis, a clonal expansion index was calculated for each public chain from normalized within-repertoire ranks of inferred template counts. In a later analysis, generation probabilities were computed using a VDJ recombination model fitted to out-of-frame rearrangements, and the results were checked against IGoR. Hypergeometric tests were used in a later analysis to score TCR-TCR, TCR-HLA and TCR-CMV co-occurrence, with a repertoire-size bias correction applied to the TCR pairs. False discovery rates were estimated in a later analysis by permuting HLA or CMV assignments 20 times. In a later analysis, co-occurring TCRs were grouped using DBSCAN, and TCRdist sequence similarity was added for clustering within HLA-allele-positive subsets. For co-occurrence clustering, repertoires with fewer than 30,000 or more than 120,000 public chains were excluded, along with 4 to 6 repertoires with anomalous nucleotide sharing. Not all clones reach the TCRdb copy of this immuneACCESS table, which keeps in-frame sequences only. Checked studies attribute under half of the gap to unresolved V genes and leave the rest unexplained. For V, J and clone size, that table is used; D and trimming come from the DNA. The table for this sample lists approximately 150,000 clones; approximately 84% of them were counted only once. Around 1% of the sample is taken by the ten largest.

The CDR3 runs 15 residues from the cysteine to the phenylalanine. The DNA shown is the 45-base CDR3, in frame from base 1. Germline trimming: 5 bases from V, 7 bases from J; junction bases outside gene matches: 5. The germline V gene (reference sequence) gives CDR1 as PRHDT and CDR2 as FYEKMQ. The cohort consisted of 600 or so healthy bone marrow donors. At the time of sampling, all cohort members were nominally healthy, though unrecorded immune exposures were likely present. The donor tested CMV seronegative, placing the donor among the 352 seronegative members of the cohort. A peripheral blood sample was collected from each donor, and TCR beta sequencing was performed on peripheral blood mononuclear cells. The Qiagen DNeasy Blood Extraction Kit was used to extract genomic DNA from the blood cell samples.

The source material was PBMCs. The sequence came from a man aged 25 to 40 in good health and CMV-seronegative. Here the chain combines TRBV13 and TRBJ2-1; the central 13 bases match TRBD2. The DNA sequence follows: TGTGCCAGCAGCACGGGACTAGCGGGGTATAATGAGCAGTTCTTC. Translated, this gives CASSTGLAGYNEQFF.